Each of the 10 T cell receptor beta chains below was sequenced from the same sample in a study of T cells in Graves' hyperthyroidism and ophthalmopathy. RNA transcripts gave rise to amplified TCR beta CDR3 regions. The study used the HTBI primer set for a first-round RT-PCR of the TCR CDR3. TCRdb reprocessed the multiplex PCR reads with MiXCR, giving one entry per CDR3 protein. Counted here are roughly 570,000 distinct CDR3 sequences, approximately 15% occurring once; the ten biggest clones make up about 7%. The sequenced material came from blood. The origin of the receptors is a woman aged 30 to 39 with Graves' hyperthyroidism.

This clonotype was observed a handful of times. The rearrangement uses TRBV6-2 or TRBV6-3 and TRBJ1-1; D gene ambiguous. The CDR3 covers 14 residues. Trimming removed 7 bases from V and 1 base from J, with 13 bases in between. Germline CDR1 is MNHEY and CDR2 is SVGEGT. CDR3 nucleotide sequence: TGTGCCAGCAACCGCGAGAGAAAGAACACTGAAGCTTTCTTT. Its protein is CASNRERKNTEAFF.

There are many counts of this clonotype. The CDR3 here is CASSKSENIQYF. In DNA form, the CDR3 reads TGCGCCAGCAGCAAGTCCGAAAACATTCAGTACTTC. V and J are TRBV5-1 and TRBJ2-4; D not certain. The germline gives CDR1 SGHRS, CDR2 YFSETQ. The CDR3 spans 12 residues. The ends were cut back, 4 bases at V and 5 bases at J, with 7 bases in the middle.

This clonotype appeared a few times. CDR3 nucleotide sequence: TGTGCCAGCAGCAATACAGGGGAAGTAGAGACCCAGTACTTC. Protein sequence: CASSNTGEVETQYF. The chain couples TRBV2 to TRBJ2-5; TRBD1 agrees at 7 bases. V shed 6 bases and J 4 bases; nucleotides not matched to a gene: 8. This CDR3 spans 14 amino acids. Germline V lookup: CDR1 SNHLY, CDR2 FYNNEI.

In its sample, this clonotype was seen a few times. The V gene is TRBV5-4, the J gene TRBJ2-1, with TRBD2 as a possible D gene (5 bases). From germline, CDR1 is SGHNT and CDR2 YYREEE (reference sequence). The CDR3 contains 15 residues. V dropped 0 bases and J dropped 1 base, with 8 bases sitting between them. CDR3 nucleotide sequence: TGTGCCAGCAGCTTGGGTAGCGAATCCTACAATGAGCAGTTCTTC. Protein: CASSLGSESYNEQFF. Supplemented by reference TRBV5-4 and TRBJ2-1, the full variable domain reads ETGVTQSPTHLIKTRGQQVTLRCSSQSGHNTVSWYQQALGQGPQFIFQYYREEENGRGNFPPRFSGLQFPNYSSELNVNALELDDSALYLCASSLGSESYNEQFFGPGTRLTVL.

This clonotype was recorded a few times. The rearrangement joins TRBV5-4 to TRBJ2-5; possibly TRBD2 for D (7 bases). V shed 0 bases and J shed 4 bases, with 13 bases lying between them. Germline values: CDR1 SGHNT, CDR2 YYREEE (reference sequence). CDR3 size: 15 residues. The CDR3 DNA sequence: TGTGCCAGCAGCTTGGGGAGGGGAGGGGGAGAGACCCAGTACTTC. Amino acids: CASSLGRGGGETQYF. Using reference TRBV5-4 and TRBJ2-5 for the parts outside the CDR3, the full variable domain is ETGVTQSPTHLIKTRGQQVTLRCSSQSGHNTVSWYQQALGQGPQFIFQYYREEENGRGNFPPRFSGLQFPNYSSELNVNALELDDSALYLCASSLGRGGGETQYFGPGTRLLVL.

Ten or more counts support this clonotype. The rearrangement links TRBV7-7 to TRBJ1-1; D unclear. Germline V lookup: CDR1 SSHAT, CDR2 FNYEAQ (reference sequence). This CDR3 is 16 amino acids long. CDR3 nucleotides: TGTGCTATCAACGGTGACTGCGAGCAGATGAACACTGAAGCTTTCTTT. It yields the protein CAINGDCEQMNTEAFF.

The CDR3 loop reads CASSYSKGLVGEQFF. CDR3 sequence (DNA): TGTGCCAGCAGTTACTCGAAGGGACTAGTCGGTGAGCAGTTCTTC. The chain recombines TRBV6-2 or TRBV6-3 with TRBJ2-1; 8 bases align to TRBD2. Losses at the gene ends were 0 bases for V and 9 bases for J; bases not matched to a gene: 7. The CDR3 sequence is 15 residues long. The germline CDR1 and CDR2 sequences are MNHEY and SVGEGT.

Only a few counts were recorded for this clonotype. The CDR3 DNA follows: TGTGCCAGTAGTAGCCAAGACCGTGGAGGCACCTACAATGAGCAGTTCTTC. It specifies CASSSQDRGGTYNEQFF. This chain joins TRBV19 and TRBJ2-1, with D tentatively TRBD2 (5 bases). Germline V CDR1 and CDR2: LNHDA, SQIVND (reference sequence). The CDR3 has 17 amino acids. V dropped 4 bases and J dropped 2 bases, with 18 bases sitting between them.

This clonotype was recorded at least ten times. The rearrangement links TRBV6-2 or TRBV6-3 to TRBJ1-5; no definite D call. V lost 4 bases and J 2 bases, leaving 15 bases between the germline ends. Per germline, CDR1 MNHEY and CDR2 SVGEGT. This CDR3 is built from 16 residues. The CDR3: CASSFGRTSGNQPQHF. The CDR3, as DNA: TGTGCCAGCAGTTTTGGACGGACGTCTGGCAATCAGCCCCAGCATTTT.

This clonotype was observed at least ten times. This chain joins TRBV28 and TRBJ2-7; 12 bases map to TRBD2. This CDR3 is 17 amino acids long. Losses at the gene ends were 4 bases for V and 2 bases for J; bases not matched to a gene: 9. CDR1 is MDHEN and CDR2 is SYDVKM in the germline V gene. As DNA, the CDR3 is TGTGCCAGCAGTTCTAGGACTAGCGGGGAAGCTACCTACGAGCAGTACTTC. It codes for CASSSRTSGEATYEQYF.